This passage covers 8 T cell receptor beta chains from one sample sequenced in a study of blood T cell repertoires in COVID-19. Assay: immunoSEQ multiplex PCR; the TCRdb copy retains only in-frame clones and omits some. The repertoire holds over 100,000 clones, with 70% to 90% as singletons. Sequenced material: peripheral blood. These receptors all come from a man aged 35 to 55 with acute or convalescent COVID-19.

The chain combines TRBV28 with TRBJ2-7; no firm D call. The germline gives CDR1 MDHEN, CDR2 SYDVKM. V shed 5 bases and J shed 2 bases, with 13 bases lying between them. The CDR3 is 14 amino acids. CDR3 in amino acids: CASSPLDQAYEQYF. Here the CDR3 DNA reads TGTGCCAGCAGTCCACTTGACCAGGCCTACGAGCAGTACTTC. Together with reference TRBV28 and TRBJ2-7, the CDR3 gives the full variable domain: DVKVTQSSRYLVKRTGEKVFLECVQDMDHENMFWYRQDPGLGLRLIYFSYDVKMKEKGDIPEGYSVSREKKERFSLILESASTNQTSMYLCASSPLDQAYEQYFGPGTRLTVT.

The DNA of the CDR3 is TGTGCCAGCAGTTTTTTCCAGGGAAAAACTGAAGCTTTCTTT. Translation: CASSFFQGKTEAFF. The chain couples TRBV28 to TRBJ1-1; possible D gene TRBD1, 5 bases. Germline loops: CDR1 MDHEN, CDR2 SYDVKM. The V end was cut by 3 bases, the J end by 5 bases, with 13 bases between. The CDR3 spans 14 residues.

The chain employs TRBV9 and TRBJ2-7, with 11 positions matching TRBD2. V dropped 0 bases and J dropped 7; count of bases not matched to a gene: 9. Per germline, CDR1 SGDLS and CDR2 YYNGEE. The CDR3 contains 16 residues. The CDR3 spells CASSVATSGGLREQYF. CDR3 sequence (DNA): TGTGCCAGCAGCGTAGCTACTAGCGGGGGTTTGCGAGAGCAGTACTTC.

In DNA form, the CDR3 reads TGTGCCAGCACCCAGAGGATGAGCTCCTACAATGAGCAGTTCTTC. Translating gives CASTQRMSSYNEQFF. The V gene is TRBV6-5, the J gene TRBJ2-1; no definite D call. Trimming pared 7 bases from V and 0 bases from J, leaving 13 bases between. The CDR3 extends over 15 amino acids. The germline V gene encodes CDR1 MNHEY and CDR2 SVGAGI.

The CDR3 sequence: CASSSAPGITYNEQFF. CDR3 coding DNA: TGCGCCAGCAGCTCCGCCCCAGGGATCACCTACAATGAGCAGTTCTTC. This chain links TRBV5-1 with TRBJ2-1, with D tentatively TRBD1 (5 bases). V dropped 3 bases and J dropped 2 bases, with 15 bases sitting between them. The germline V gene encodes CDR1 SGHRS and CDR2 YFSETQ. CDR3 length: 16 residues.

V gene TRBV3-1 (or the pseudogene TRBV3-2) combines with J gene TRBJ1-3; D call uncertain. The CDR3 is made up of 15 amino acids. Per the germline V gene, CDR1 is LGHDT and CDR2 is YNNKEL (reference sequence). V lost 2 bases and J lost 4, with 12 bases in between. The CDR3 nucleotides read TGTGCCAGCAGCCAAAACGGAGGGATCGGAAACACCATATATTTT. Translated: CASSQNGGIGNTIYF.

The chain recombines TRBV29-1 with TRBJ2-1, with TRBD2 matching over 15 bases. Germline CDR1 reads SQVTM; CDR2 reads ANQGSEA. Unmatched junction bases numbered 6, after V lost 8 bases and J lost 4 bases. This CDR3 is built from 15 residues. CDR3 residues: CSSRTSGGAYNEQFF. The CDR3 DNA sequence: TGCAGCTCGCGGACTAGCGGGGGGGCTTACAATGAGCAGTTCTTC.

CDR3 sequence: CASSLTRTGGTSYNEQFF. The CDR3 nucleotides are TGTGCCAGCAGCTTAACGCGGACGGGGGGCACCTCCTACAATGAGCAGTTCTTC. The chain joins TRBV13 to TRBJ2-1, with D perhaps TRBD2 (7 bases). Trimming shortened V by 2 bases and J by 0 bases, and 17 bases separated the two germline ends. The CDR3 spans 18 residues. Germline values: CDR1 PRHDT, CDR2 FYEKMQ (reference sequence).